The source of this T cell receptor (beta chain) is a study of cytomegalovirus exposure and HLA in healthy donors. The study's findings and limits: CMV antigen specificity of a few CMV-associated chains was confirmed in vitro. First-cohort TCR clusters tended to co-occur in the approximately 120 validation repertoires, a later analysis found. Overall, around 160 TCR beta chains were annotated as cytomegalovirus-associated.

The germline CDR1 and CDR2 sequences are SNHLY and FYNNEI. The CDR3 contains 14 residues. The ends lost 8 bases at V and 6 bases at J; junction bases unmatched: 5. TCRdb keeps only in-frame clones here, not all; method: immunoSEQ multiplex PCR. The sample comprises 190,000 or so clones, roughly 84% of which are singletons, and 13% rests with the top ten. Remarks on this clone: Its target is unknown.

The TCR sequence derives from a woman in her thirties in good health and CMV-seropositive. V usage is TRBV2 and J usage is TRBJ2-7; 15 positions match TRBD2. The sample consisted of PBMCs. CDR3 in amino acids: CASAGLAGGTEQYF. The CDR3 DNA follows: TGTGCCAGCGCGGGACTAGCGGGAGGTACCGAGCAGTACTTC.